These T cell receptor beta chains were read from a single sample in a study of somatic mutations in cytotoxic T cells in rheumatoid arthritis. Clones were sequenced by immunoSEQ multiplex PCR, and TCRdb holds only the in-frame ones, with some missing. The sample lists thousands of clones, 84% occurring once. The sequencing sample was made of CD8+ T cells sorted from blood. The source is an adult with rheumatoid arthritis. Both conserved end residues are trimmed from each CDR3. The order of the fields is J gene, V gene, clone size, CDR3 protein. Rows give clone size only sometimes, using once, few, many, or a class for an expanded clone.

j_call: TRBJ1-5
v_call: TRBV9
clone_size: NA
cdr3_aa: ASSLEGNSNQPQH

j_call: TRBJ2-2
v_call: TRBV7-9
clone_size: NA
cdr3_aa: ASSQGTGATGELF

j_call: TRBJ1-2
v_call: TRBV2
clone_size: NA
cdr3_aa: ASSEGQGNYGYT

j_call: TRBJ1-2
v_call: TRBV6-1
clone_size: NA
cdr3_aa: ASKIGERYGYT

j_call: TRBJ1-2
v_call: TRBV19
clone_size: NA
cdr3_aa: AIILYYT

j_call: TRBJ2-7
v_call: TRBV9
clone_size: NA
cdr3_aa: ASSVGPPGLAAYEQY

j_call: TRBJ2-1
v_call: TRBV20-1
clone_size: NA
cdr3_aa: SAREAGEQF

j_call: TRBJ1-6
v_call: TRBV5-4
clone_size: NA
cdr3_aa: ASSLDREIH

j_call: TRBJ2-1
v_call: TRBV28
clone_size: NA
cdr3_aa: ASSQTGTGDNEQF

j_call: TRBJ2-5
v_call: TRBV5-1
clone_size: NA
cdr3_aa: ASSLGQQETQY

j_call: TRBJ2-6
v_call: TRBV29-1
clone_size: NA
cdr3_aa: SVVGGNSGANVLT

j_call: TRBJ2-5
v_call: TRBV7-2
clone_size: NA
cdr3_aa: ASALLGVVQETQY

j_call: TRBJ2-1
v_call: TRBV11-2
clone_size: NA
cdr3_aa: ASSAGTGNYNEQF

j_call: TRBJ1-5
v_call: TRBV27
clone_size: NA
cdr3_aa: ASTPWGGQPQH

j_call: TRBJ1-2
v_call: TRBV30
clone_size: NA
cdr3_aa: AWRAWTDVGYT

j_call: TRBJ2-7
v_call: TRBV9
clone_size: few
cdr3_aa: ASSGQGATHEQY

j_call: TRBJ2-3
v_call: TRBV6-1
clone_size: NA
cdr3_aa: ASSELATGATDTQY

j_call: TRBJ2-3
v_call: TRBV5-5
clone_size: NA
cdr3_aa: ASSSQFQDTQY

j_call: TRBJ2-7
v_call: TRBV15
clone_size: once
cdr3_aa: ATSRDLGGNSYEQY

j_call: TRBJ2-5
v_call: TRBV7-8
clone_size: NA
cdr3_aa: ASSLRGGPRETQY

j_call: TRBJ2-1
v_call: TRBV9
clone_size: once
cdr3_aa: ASSAQAGTSYNEQF